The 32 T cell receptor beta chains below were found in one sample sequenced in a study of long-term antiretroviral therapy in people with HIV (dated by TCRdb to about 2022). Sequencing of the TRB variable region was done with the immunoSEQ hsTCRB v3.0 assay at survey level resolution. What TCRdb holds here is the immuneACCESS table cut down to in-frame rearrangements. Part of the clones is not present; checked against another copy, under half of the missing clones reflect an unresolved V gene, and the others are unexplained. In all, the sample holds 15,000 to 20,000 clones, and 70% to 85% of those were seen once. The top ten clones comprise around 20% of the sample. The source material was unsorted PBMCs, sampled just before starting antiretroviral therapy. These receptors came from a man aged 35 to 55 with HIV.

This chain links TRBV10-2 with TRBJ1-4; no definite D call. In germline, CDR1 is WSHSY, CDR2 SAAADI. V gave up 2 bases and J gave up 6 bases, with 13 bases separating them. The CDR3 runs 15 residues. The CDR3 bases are TGCGCCAGCAGTGAGGTTGGGTCCTCGGATGAAAAACTGTTTTTT. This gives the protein CASSEVGSSDEKLFF.

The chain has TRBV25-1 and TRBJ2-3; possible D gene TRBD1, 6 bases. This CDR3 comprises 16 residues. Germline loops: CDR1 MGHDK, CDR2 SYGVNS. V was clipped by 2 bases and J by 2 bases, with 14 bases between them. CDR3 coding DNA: TGTGCCAGCAGTGAAGGGGGCCCTGGGCTCACAGATACGCAGTATTTT. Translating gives CASSEGGPGLTDTQYF.

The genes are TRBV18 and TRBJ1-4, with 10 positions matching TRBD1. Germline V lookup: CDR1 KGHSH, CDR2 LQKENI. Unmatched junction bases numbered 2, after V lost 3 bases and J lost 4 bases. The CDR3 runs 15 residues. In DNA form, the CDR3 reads TGTGCCAGCTCACCTGGGACAGGGGATAATGAAAAACTGTTTTTT. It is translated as CASSPGTGDNEKLFF.

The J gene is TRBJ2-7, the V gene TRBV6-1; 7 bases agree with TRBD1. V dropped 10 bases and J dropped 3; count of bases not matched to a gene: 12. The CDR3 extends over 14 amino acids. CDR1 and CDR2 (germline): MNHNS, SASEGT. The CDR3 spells CATSPGQSNYEQYF. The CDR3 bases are TGTGCCACCTCCCCGGGACAGAGTAACTACGAGCAGTACTTC.

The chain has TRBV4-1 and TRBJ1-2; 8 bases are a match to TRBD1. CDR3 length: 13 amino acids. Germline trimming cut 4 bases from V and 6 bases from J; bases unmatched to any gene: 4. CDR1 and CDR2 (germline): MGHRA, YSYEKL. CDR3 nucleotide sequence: TGCGCCAGCAGCCCCGGACAGGGCGATGGCTACACCTTC. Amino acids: CASSPGQGDGYTF.

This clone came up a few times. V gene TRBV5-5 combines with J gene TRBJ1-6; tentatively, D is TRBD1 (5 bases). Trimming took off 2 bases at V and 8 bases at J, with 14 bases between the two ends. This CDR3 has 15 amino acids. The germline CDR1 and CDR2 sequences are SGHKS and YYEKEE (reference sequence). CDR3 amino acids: CASSLQAGGYSPLHF. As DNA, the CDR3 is TGTGCCAGCAGCTTACAGGCGGGCGGTTATTCACCCCTCCACTTT.

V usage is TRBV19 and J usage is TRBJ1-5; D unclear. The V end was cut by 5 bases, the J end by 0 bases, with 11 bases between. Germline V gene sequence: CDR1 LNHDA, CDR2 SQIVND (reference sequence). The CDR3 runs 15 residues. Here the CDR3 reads CASSPRTASNQPQHF. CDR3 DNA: TGTGCCAGTAGTCCCCGAACCGCTAGCAATCAGCCCCAGCATTTT.

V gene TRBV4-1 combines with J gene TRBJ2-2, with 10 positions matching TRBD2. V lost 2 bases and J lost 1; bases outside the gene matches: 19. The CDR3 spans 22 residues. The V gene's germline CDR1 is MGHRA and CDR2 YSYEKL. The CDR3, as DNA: TGCGCCAGCAGCCAATTCCCGCCGGGCCTAGCGGGGGTCTTAGAGAACACCGGGGAGCTGTTTTTT. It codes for CASSQFPPGLAGVLENTGELFF.

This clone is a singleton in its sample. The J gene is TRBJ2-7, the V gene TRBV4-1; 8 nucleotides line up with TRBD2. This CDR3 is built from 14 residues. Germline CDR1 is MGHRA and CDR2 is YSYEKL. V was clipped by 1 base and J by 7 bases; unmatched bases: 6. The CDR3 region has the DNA TGCGCCAGCAGCCAAGGGCTAGCGGGTGGTGAGCAGTACTTC. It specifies CASSQGLAGGEQYF.

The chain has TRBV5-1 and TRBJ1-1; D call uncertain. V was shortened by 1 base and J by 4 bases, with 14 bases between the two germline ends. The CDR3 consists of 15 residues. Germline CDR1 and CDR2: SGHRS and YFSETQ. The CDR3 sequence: CASSLSSGESTEAFF. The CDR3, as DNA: TGCGCCAGCAGCTTGTCCAGTGGGGAGAGCACTGAAGCTTTCTTT.

CDR3 loop: CASSFGRGIQYF. Written as DNA, the CDR3 is TGTGCCAGCAGTTTCGGACGGGGCATTCAGTACTTC. The gene calls are TRBV2 and TRBJ2-4; D may be TRBD2 (5 bases). The CDR3 length is 12 residues. Germline V gives CDR1 SNHLY, CDR2 FYNNEI. Trimming removed 5 bases from V and 9 bases from J, with 11 bases in between. The full variable domain, with the rest looked up from reference TRBV2 and TRBJ2-4, is EPEVTQTPSHQVTQMGQEVILRCVPISNHLYFYWYRQILGQKVEFLVSFYNNEISEKSEIFDDQFSVERPDGSNFTLKIRSTKLEDSAMYFCASSFGRGIQYFGAGTRLSVL.

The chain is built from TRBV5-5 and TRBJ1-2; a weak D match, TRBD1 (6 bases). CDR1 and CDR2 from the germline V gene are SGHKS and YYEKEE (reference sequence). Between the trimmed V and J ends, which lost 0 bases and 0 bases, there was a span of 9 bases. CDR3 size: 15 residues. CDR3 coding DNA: TGTGCCAGCAGCTTGGACAGGGCTCCTAACTATGGCTACACCTTC. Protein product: CASSLDRAPNYGYTF. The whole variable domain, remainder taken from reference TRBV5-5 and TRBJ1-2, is DAGVTQSPTHLIKTRGQQVTLRCSPISGHKSVSWYQQVLGQGPQFIFQYYEKEERGRGNFPDRFSARQFPNYSSELNVNALLLGDSALYLCASSLDRAPNYGYTFGSGTRLTVV.

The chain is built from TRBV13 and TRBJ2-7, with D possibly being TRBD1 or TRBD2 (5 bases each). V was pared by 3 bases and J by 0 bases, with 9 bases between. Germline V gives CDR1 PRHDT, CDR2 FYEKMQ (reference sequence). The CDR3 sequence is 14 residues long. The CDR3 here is CASSLGESSYEQYF. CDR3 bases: TGTGCCAGCAGCTTGGGGGAGAGCTCCTACGAGCAGTACTTC.

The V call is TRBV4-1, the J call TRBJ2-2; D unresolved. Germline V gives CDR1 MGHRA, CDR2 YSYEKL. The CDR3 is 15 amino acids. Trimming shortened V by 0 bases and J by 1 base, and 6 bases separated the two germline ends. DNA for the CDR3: TGCGCCAGCAGCCAAGATAAAGTGAACACCGGGGAGCTGTTTTTT. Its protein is CASSQDKVNTGELFF.

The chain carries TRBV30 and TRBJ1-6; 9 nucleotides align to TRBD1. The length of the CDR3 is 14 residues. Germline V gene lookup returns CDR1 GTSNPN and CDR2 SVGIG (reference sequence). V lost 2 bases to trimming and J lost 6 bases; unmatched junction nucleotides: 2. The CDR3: CAWSPGQGNSPLHF. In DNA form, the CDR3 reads TGTGCCTGGAGTCCGGGACAGGGTAATTCACCCCTCCACTTT. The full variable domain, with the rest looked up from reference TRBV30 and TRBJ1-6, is SQTIHQWPATLVQPVGSPLSLECTVEGTSNPNLYWYRQAAGRGLQLLFYSVGIGQISSEVPQNLSASRPQDRQFILSSKKLLLSDSGFYLCAWSPGQGNSPLHFGNGTRLTVT.

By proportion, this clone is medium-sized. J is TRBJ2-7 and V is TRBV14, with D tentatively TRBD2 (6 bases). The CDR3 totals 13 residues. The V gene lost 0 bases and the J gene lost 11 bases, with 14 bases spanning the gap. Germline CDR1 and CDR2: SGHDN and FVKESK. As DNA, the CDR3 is TGTGCCAGCAGCCAAGATCAGGCAGGCGGGAAGTACTTC. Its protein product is CASSQDQAGGKYF.

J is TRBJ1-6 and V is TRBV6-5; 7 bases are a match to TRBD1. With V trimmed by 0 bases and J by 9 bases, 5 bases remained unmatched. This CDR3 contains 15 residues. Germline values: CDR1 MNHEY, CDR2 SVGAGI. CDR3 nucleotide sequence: TGTGCCAGCAGTTACTCGGGGCAGGGGGGTTCACCCCTCCACTTT. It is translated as CASSYSGQGGSPLHF.

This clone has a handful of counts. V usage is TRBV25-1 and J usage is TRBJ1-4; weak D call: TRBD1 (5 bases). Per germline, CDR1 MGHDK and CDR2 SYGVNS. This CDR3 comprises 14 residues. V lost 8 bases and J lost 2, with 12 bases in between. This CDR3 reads CASGGGVTNEKLFF. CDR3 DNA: TGTGCCAGCGGGGGTGGAGTTACTAATGAAAAACTGTTTTTT.

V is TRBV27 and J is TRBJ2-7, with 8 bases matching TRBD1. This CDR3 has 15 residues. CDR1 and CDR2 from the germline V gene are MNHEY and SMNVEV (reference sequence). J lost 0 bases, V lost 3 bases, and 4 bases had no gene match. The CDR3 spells CASSFGQGASYEQYF. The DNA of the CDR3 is TGTGCCAGCAGTTTTGGACAGGGAGCCTCCTACGAGCAGTACTTC.

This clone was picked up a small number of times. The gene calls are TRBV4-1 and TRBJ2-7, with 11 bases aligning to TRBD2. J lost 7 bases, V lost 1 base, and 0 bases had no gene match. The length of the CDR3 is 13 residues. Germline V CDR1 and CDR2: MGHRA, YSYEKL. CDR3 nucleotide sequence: TGCGCCAGCAGCCAAGGACTAGCGGGAGAGCAGTACTTC. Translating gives CASSQGLAGEQYF.

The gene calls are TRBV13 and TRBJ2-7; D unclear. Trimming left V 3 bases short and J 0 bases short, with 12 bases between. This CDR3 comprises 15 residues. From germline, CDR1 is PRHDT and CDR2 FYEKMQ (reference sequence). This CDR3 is CASSFNQPFSYEQYF. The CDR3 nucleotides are TGTGCCAGCAGCTTTAACCAACCCTTCTCCTACGAGCAGTACTTC. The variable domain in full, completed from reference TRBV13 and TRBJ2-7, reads AAGVIQSPRHLIKEKRETATLKCYPIPRHDTVYWYQQGPGQDPQFLISFYEKMQSDKGSIPDRFSAQQFSDYHSELNMSSLELGDSALYFCASSFNQPFSYEQYFGPGTRLTVT.

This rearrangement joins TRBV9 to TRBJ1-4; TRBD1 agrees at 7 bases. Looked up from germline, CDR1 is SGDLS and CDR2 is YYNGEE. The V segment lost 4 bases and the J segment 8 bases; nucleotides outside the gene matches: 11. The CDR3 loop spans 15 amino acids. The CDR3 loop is CASSITTGFGEKLFF. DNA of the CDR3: TGTGCCAGCAGCATAACGACAGGGTTTGGGGAAAAACTGTTTTTT.

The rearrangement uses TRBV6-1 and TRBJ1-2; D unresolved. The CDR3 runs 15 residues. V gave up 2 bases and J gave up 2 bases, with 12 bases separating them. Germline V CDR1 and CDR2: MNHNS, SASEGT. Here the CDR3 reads CASSESSHLNYGYTF. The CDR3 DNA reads TGTGCCAGCAGTGAAAGCAGTCACCTGAACTATGGCTACACCTTC.

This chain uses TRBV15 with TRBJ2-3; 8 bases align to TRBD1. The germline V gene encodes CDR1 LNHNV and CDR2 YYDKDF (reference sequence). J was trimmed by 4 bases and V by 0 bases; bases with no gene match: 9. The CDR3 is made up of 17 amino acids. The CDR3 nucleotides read TGTGCCACCAGCAGAGATCTGAGGACAGGGTGGGCAGATACGCAGTATTTT. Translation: CATSRDLRTGWADTQYF. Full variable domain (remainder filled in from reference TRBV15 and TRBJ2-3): DAMVIQNPRYQVTQFGKPVTLSCSQTLNHNVMYWYQQKSSQAPKLLFHYYDKDFNNEADTPDNFQSRRPNTSFCFLDIRSPGLGDTAMYLCATSRDLRTGWADTQYFGPGTRLTVL.

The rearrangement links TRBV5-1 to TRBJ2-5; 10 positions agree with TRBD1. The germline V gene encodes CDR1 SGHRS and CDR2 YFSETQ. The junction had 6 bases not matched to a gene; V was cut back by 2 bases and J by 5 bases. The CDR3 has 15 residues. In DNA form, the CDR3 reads TGCGCCAGCAGCTTCCGGGACAGGGGAGAGGAGACCCAGTACTTC. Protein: CASSFRDRGEETQYF.

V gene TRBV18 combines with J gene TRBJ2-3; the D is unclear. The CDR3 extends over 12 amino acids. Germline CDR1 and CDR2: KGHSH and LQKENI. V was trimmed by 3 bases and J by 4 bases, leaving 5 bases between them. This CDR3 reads CASSPAPDTQYF. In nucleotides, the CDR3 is TGTGCCAGCTCACCCGCACCAGATACGCAGTATTTT. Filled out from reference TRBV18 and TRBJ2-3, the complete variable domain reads NAGVMQNPRHLVRRRGQEARLRCSPMKGHSHVYWYRQLPEEGLKFMVYLQKENIIDESGMPKERFSAEFPKEGPSILRIQQVVRGDSAAYFCASSPAPDTQYFGPGTRLTVL.

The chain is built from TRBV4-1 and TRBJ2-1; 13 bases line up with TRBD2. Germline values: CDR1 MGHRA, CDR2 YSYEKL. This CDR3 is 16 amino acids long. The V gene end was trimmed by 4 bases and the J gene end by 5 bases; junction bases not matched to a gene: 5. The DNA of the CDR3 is TGCGCCAGCAGCCGAACCGGGACTAGCGGGAACAATGAGCAGTTCTTC. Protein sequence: CASSRTGTSGNNEQFF.

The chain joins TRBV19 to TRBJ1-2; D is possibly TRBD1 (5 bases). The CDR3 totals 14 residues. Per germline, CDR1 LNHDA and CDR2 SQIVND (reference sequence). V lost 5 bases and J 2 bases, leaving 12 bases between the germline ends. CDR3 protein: CASSYGTANYGYTF. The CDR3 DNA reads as TGTGCCAGTAGTTACGGGACGGCAAACTATGGCTACACCTTC.

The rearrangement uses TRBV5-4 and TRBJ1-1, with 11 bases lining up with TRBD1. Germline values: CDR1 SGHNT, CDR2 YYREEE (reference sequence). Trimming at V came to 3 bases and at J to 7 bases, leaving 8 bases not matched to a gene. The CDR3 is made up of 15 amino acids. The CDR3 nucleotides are TGTGCCAGCAGCTATCGGACAGGGGGCGCGGGTGAAGCTTTCTTT. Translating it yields CASSYRTGGAGEAFF. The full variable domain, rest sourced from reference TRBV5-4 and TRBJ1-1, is ETGVTQSPTHLIKTRGQQVTLRCSSQSGHNTVSWYQQALGQGPQFIFQYYREEENGRGNFPPRFSGLQFPNYSSELNVNALELDDSALYLCASSYRTGGAGEAFFGQGTRLTVV.

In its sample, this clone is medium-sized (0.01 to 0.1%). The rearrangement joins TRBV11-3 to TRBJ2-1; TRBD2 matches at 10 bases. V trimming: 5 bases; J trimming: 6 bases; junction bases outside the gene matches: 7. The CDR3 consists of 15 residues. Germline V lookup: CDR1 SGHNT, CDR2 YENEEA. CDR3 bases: TGTGCCAGCAGCGAACTAGCGGGATTGGGCAATGAGCAGTTCTTC. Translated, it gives CASSELAGLGNEQFF.

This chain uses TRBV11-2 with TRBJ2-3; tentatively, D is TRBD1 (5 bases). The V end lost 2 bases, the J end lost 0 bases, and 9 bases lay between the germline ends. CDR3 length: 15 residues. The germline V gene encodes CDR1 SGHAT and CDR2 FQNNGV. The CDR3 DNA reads TGTGCCAGCAGCTTAAGGGGCCCGAGCACAGATACGCAGTATTTT. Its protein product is CASSLRGPSTDTQYF.

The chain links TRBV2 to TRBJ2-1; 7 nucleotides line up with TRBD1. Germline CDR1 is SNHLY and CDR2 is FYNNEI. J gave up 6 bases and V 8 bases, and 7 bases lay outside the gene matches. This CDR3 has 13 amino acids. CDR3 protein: CASGTVNFNEQFF. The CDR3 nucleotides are TGTGCCAGCGGGACAGTTAACTTCAATGAGCAGTTCTTC.